This T cell receptor beta chain was sequenced for a study of T cells in Graves' hyperthyroidism and ophthalmopathy. There are 17 residues in the CDR3. Germline loops: CDR1 DFQATT, CDR2 SNEGSKA (reference sequence). V was clipped by 2 bases and J by 2 bases; unmatched bases: 10. It was uncontrolled infection, other autoimmune disease, pregnancy or lactation that excluded patients. In its sample, this clonotype was seen many times. RNA transcripts served as the template for amplifying TCR beta CDR3 regions. The HTBI primer set was used in a first-round RT-PCR of the TCR CDR3. Each CDR3 protein gets one entry after TCRdb re-called the multiplex PCR reads with MiXCR. This table has around 480,000 distinct CDR3 sequences, roughly an eighth appearing once.

The sequencing input was blood. The clonotype originates from a woman between 18 and 29 years old with Graves' hyperthyroidism. The chain combines TRBV20-1 with TRBJ2-5; 11 positions match TRBD2. The DNA for the CDR3 is TGCAGTGCTAGAAAGATTAGCGGGAGGGCCGATCAAGAGACCCAGTACTTC. Its protein is CSARKISGRADQETQYF.